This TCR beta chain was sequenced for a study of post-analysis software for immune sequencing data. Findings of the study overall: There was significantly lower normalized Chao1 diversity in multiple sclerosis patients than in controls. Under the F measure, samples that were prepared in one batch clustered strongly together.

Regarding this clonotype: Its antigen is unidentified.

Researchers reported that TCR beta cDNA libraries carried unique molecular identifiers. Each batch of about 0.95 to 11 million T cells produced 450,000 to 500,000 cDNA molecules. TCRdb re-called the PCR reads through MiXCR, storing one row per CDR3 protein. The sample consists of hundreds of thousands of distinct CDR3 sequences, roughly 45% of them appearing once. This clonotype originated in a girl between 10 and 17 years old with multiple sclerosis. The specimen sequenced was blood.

The CDR3 DNA sequence: TGTGCCATCAGGGCGGCCGGCAGGAGTACAGATACGCAGTATTTT. This codes for CAIRAAGRSTDTQYF. The chain has TRBV10-3 and TRBJ2-3; D unclear. This CDR3 contains 15 residues. With 6 bases removed from V and 3 bases from J, the gap between germline ends came to 16 bases. Germline V lookup: CDR1 ENHRY, CDR2 SYGVKD.